This T cell receptor beta chain was sequenced in a study of blood T cell repertoires in COVID-19. Participant-given clinical history determined each cohort assignment. This clone was counted between two and nine times. This CDR3 region has 13 residues. Trimming cost V 1 base and J 3 bases; bases outside gene matches: 1. Germline V gene data show CDR1 as GTSNPN and CDR2 as SVGIG (reference sequence). Only in-frame clones appear in the TCRdb table, and some are missing; sequencing was by immunoSEQ multiplex PCR. The sample lists approximately 210,000 clones; around 84% were seen once. This chain links TRBV30 with TRBJ2-7, with 9 bases aligning to TRBD2. The material sequenced was PBMCs or T cells enriched from blood (not recorded which). The TCR was taken from a man younger than 45 with acute COVID-19. Written as DNA, the CDR3 is TGTGCCTGGAGTGGACTAGCGGTCTACGAGCAGTACTTC. As protein: CAWSGLAVYEQYF.